Each of the 3 T cell receptor beta chains below was sequenced from the same sample in a study of T cell responses to AZD1222 COVID-19 vaccine (dated by TCRdb to 2020 to 2022). Libraries were built with the immunoSEQ multiplex PCR assay. The table was pulled from immuneACCESS by TCRdb, which kept in-frame rearrangements only. Such tables lose some clones; where checked, under half of the loss comes from unresolved V genes, and the rest has no known cause. For this sample there are about 110,000 clones; nearly 90% appear just once. Around 13% of the sample lies in the top ten. The time point label, read with the paper, signifies: baseline before first vaccination. According to the study, the label for this sample's treatment or condition signals: meningococcal conjugate vaccine given as trial control. The specimen was peripheral blood, collected on day 0 of MenACWY control vaccination. The source is an adult in good health.

The chain uses TRBV28 and TRBJ2-3, with TRBD1 matching 9 bases. With 3 bases clipped from V and 5 bases from J, the junction kept 6 bases outside the gene matches. The CDR3 runs 15 residues. In germline, CDR1 is MDHEN, CDR2 SYDVKM. The CDR3 loop reads CASSFSGQGIDTQYF. Here the CDR3 DNA reads TGTGCCAGCAGTTTTTCGGGACAGGGAATAGATACGCAGTATTTT.

The gene calls are TRBV11-2 and TRBJ2-3; 9 bases agree with TRBD2. With 5 bases clipped from V and 4 bases from J, the junction kept 4 bases outside the gene matches. Germline CDR1 and CDR2: SGHAT and FQNNGV. The CDR3 has 14 residues. CDR3 in DNA: TGTGCCAGCAGCCTGGGACTAGCTGCAGATACGCAGTATTTT. Its protein product is CASSLGLAADTQYF.

The gene calls are TRBV28 and TRBJ1-1, with D hard to call. The CDR3 is 14 amino acids. Germline CDR1 reads MDHEN; CDR2 reads SYDVKM. Trimming pared 6 bases from V and 0 bases from J, leaving 11 bases between. This CDR3 is CASSPAWMNTEAFF. CDR3 bases: TGTGCCAGCAGCCCTGCCTGGATGAACACTGAAGCTTTCTTT.